This T cell receptor (beta chain) was captured in a study of tumor-infiltrating lymphocytes in oesophageal squamous cell carcinoma. TCRdb reanalysed the PCR reads using MiXCR and keeps one entry per CDR3 protein. Of over 9,500 distinct CDR3 sequences in the sample, roughly half were seen once. CDR3 length: 16 residues. Looked up from germline, CDR1 is LGHDT and CDR2 is YNNKEL (reference sequence). Sequencing input: normal esophageal tissue next to the tumor. The receptor comes from a male donor with esophageal squamous cell carcinoma. This rearrangement joins TRBV3-1 to TRBJ2-7; TRBD2 matches at 10 bases. Near its end, the DNA agrees better with TRBJ2-1, so the J call may be wrong. This chain's CDR3 is CASSHPASGSSNEQFF. The CDR3 region has the DNA TGTGCCAGCAGCCATCCGGCTAGCGGGAGTTCCAATGAGCAGTTCTTC.